A single TCR beta chain is shown here with its context. The antigen remains undetermined. This entry is derived from a study of radiotherapy plus CTLA-4 blockade in lung cancer. Study as a whole: Objective responses were recorded in around 18% of patients, with disease control recorded in 25% to 40%. Broader study findings: Early clone dynamics of blood T cells, plus interferon-beta, reportedly predicted response best.

Data came from immunoSEQ multiplex PCR; TCRdb stores just in-frame clones and leaves some out. The profile shows some 45,000 clones, about 72% of them singletons. The CDR3 is made up of 21 amino acids. Trimming cost V 1 base and J 2 bases, with 28 bases left between them. CDR1 is SGHDN, CDR2 FVKESK, per germline. The study gave focal radiation plus ipilimumab CTLA-4 blockade to patients with chemo-refractory metastatic non-small-cell lung cancer. The rearrangement joins TRBV14 to TRBJ2-3, with D unresolved. This receptor was identified in a human donor with non-small cell lung cancer who had stable disease on radiotherapy plus ipilimumab. The specimen was peripheral blood, collected from a patient treated with radiotherapy plus ipilimumab. The CDR3 loop reads CASSQVLGKSKGTMDTDTQYF. The CDR3 DNA follows: TGTGCCAGCAGCCAAGTATTGGGCAAGTCCAAGGGCACCATGGACACAGATACGCAGTATTTT. Supplemented by reference TRBV14 and TRBJ2-3, the full variable domain reads EAGVTQFPSHSVIEKGQTVTLRCDPISGHDNLYWYRRVMGKEIKFLLHFVKESKQDESGMPNNRFLAERTGGTYSTLKVQPAELEDSGVYFCASSQVLGKSKGTMDTDTQYFGPGTRLTVL.